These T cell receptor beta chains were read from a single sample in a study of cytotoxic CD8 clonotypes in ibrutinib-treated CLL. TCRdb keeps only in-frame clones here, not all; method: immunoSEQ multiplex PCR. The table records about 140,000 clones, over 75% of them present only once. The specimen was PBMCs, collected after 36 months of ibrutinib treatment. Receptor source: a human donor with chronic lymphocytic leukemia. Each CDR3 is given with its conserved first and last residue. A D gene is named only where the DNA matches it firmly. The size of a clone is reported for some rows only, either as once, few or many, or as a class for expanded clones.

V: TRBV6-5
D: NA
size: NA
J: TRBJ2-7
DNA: TGTGCCAGCAGTTACTCCGGCGAGCAGTACTTC
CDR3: CASSYSGEQYF

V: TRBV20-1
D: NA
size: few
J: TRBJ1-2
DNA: TGCAGAGTAGGAGACAACTATGGCTACACCTTC
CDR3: CRVGDNYGYTF

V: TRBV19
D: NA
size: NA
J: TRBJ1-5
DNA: TGTGCCAGTATGGTCAACACCAGGGGCCATCAGCCCCAGCATTTT
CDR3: CASMVNTRGHQPQHF

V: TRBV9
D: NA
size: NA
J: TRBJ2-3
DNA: TGTGCCAGCAGCGAAAGCGTTGCAGATACGCAGTATTTT
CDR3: CASSESVADTQYF

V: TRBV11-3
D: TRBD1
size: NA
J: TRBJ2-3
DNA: TGTGCCAGCAGCTCAGGACAGGCTGACACAGATACGCAGTATTTT
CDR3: CASSSGQADTDTQYF

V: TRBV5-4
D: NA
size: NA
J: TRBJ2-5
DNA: TGTGCCAGCAGTCCACGTTCCCTGGAGACCCAGTACTTC
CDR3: CASSPRSLETQYF

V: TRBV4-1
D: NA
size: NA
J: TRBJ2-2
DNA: TGCGCCAGCAGCCGGAGTGTGGCTCATGGAGTCGCCGGGGAGCTGTTTTTT
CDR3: CASSRSVAHGVAGELFF

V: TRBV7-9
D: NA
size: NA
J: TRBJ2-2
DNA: TGTGCCAGCAGCTTTGATCTCCACACCGGGGAGCTGTTTTTT
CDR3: CASSFDLHTGELFF

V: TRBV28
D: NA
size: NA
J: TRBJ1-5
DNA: TGTGCCAGCAGTGACGGCGGGGGGTTTAATCAGCCCCAGCATTTT
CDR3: CASSDGGGFNQPQHF

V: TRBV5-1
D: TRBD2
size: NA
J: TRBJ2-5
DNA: TGCGCCAGCAGCTTTGAGGGAGGGCCGAGGGAGACCCAGTACTTC
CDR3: CASSFEGGPRETQYF

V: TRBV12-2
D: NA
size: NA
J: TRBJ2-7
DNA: TGTGCAAGTCGCTTAGCGACACTAGCGGCCGACCCCACCTACGAGCAGTACTTC
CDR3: CASRLATLAADPTYEQYF

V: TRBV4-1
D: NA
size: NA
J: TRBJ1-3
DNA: TGCGCCAGCAGCCAGTTCAGGTTAACAGGGCGCTCTGGAAACACCATATATTTT
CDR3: CASSQFRLTGRSGNTIYF

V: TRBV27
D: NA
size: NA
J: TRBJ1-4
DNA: TGTGCCAGCAGTTTGTCGCAGGGTCGGGAAAAACTGTTTTTT
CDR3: CASSLSQGREKLFF